These 27 T cell receptor beta chains originate from one sample sequenced in a study of OX40 agonist ivuxolimab in advanced cancers. TCRdb's copy holds only in-frame clones and misses some; the assay was immunoSEQ multiplex PCR. Among about 18,000 clones listed, more than 65% were seen once. The material was CD4+ or CD8+ T cells sorted from blood, obtained in a trial of the OX40 agonist ivuxolimab. The source is an adult with an advanced solid tumor such as melanoma, head and neck, liver or kidney cancer.

This sequence joins TRBV7-9 and TRBJ2-7; D call uncertain. Between the trimmed V and J ends, which lost 5 bases and 3 bases, there was a span of 8 bases. CDR1 SEHNR and CDR2 FQNEAQ come from the germline V gene (reference sequence). The CDR3 is 12 residues long. Here the CDR3 reads CASSPANYEQYF. The CDR3 region has the DNA TGTGCCAGCAGCCCGGCGAACTACGAGCAGTACTTC.

The chain employs TRBV28 and TRBJ2-7, with a tentative D call TRBD2 (5 bases). V was shortened by 2 bases and J by 4 bases, with 12 bases between the two germline ends. Germline values: CDR1 MDHEN, CDR2 SYDVKM. This CDR3 has 14 amino acids. The CDR3 DNA is TGTGCCAGCAGTTTAAGTGGGAGCGGTTACGAGCAGTACTTC. Residues: CASSLSGSGYEQYF. Full variable domain (rest looked up from reference TRBV28 and TRBJ2-7): DVKVTQSSRYLVKRTGEKVFLECVQDMDHENMFWYRQDPGLGLRLIYFSYDVKMKEKGDIPEGYSVSREKKERFSLILESASTNQTSMYLCASSLSGSGYEQYFGPGTRLTVT.

In this sample, this clone turned up once. A single base separates this from a much larger clone, so it may be a read error. This chain joins TRBV5-1 and TRBJ2-5; no definite D call. From germline, CDR1 is SGHRS and CDR2 YFSETQ. This CDR3 spans 12 amino acids. CDR3 residues: CASSLFREAQYF. For the CDR3, the DNA is TGCGCCAGCAGCTTGTTTCGAGAGGCCCAGTACTTC.

The rearrangement links TRBV7-9 to TRBJ2-5; tentatively, D is TRBD1 or TRBD2 (7 bases each). The germline V gene has CDR1 SEHNR and CDR2 FQNEAQ (reference sequence). The CDR3 is made up of 16 amino acids. V was clipped by 2 bases and J by 5 bases, with 18 bases between them. The CDR3 loop is CASSLSQGGARETQYF. As DNA, the CDR3 is TGTGCCAGCAGCTTATCCCAGGGGGGGGCGCGGGAGACCCAGTACTTC. The full variable domain, in which reference TRBV7-9 and TRBJ2-5 provide the parts outside the CDR3, is DTGVSQNPRHKITKRGQNVTFRCDPISEHNRLYWYRQTLGQGPEFLTYFQNEAQLEKSRLLSDRFSAERPKGSFSTLEIQRTEQGDSAMYLCASSLSQGGARETQYFGPGTRLLVL.

The rearrangement links TRBV2 to TRBJ1-1, with a weak D call TRBD1 (5 bases). The CDR3 covers 16 residues. The germline CDR1 and CDR2 sequences are SNHLY and FYNNEI. V was shortened by 8 bases and J by 5 bases, with 24 bases between the two germline ends. In DNA form, the CDR3 reads TGTGCCAGCGCTTTCAGGACCTGGGGCGCGGGGACTGAAGCTTTCTTT. Residues: CASAFRTWGAGTEAFF.

Relative to its sample, this clone is medium-sized. This chain joins TRBV7-2 and TRBJ2-7, with D unresolved. V was clipped by 5 bases and J by 4 bases, with 9 bases between them. The CDR3 length is 12 residues. Germline values: CDR1 SGHTA, CDR2 FQGNSA. The CDR3 DNA is TGTGCCAGCAGCCCCGGACCTTACGAGCAGTACTTC. Its translation: CASSPGPYEQYF.

The chain has TRBV19 and TRBJ1-3; D ambiguous. The V and J ends lost 6 bases and 8 bases respectively, with 17 bases between them. CDR3 length equals 14 residues. The germline CDR1 and CDR2 sequences are LNHDA and SQIVND (reference sequence). CDR3 protein: CASSLDNRGDTIYF. For the CDR3, the DNA is TGTGCCAGTAGCCTAGACAATCGCGGAGACACCATATATTTT.

The V and J genes are TRBV4-1 and TRBJ2-5, with D tentatively TRBD2 (5 bases). CDR3 length: 15 residues. Deletions cut 2 bases from V and 5 bases from J, with 15 bases between. The germline CDR1 and CDR2 sequences are MGHRA and YSYEKL. CDR3 coding DNA: TGCGCCAGCAGCCAAAGCAGAGGGAGCCAGGAGACCCAGTACTTC. This translates into CASSQSRGSQETQYF.

This clone was found once. V usage is TRBV9 and J usage is TRBJ1-1, with a possible D match to TRBD1 (6 bases). This CDR3 spans 14 amino acids. The V gene lost 4 bases and the J gene lost 1 base, with 11 bases spanning the gap. The germline gives CDR1 SGDLS, CDR2 YYNGEE. The CDR3 is CASSLQDRNTEAFF. CDR3 DNA sequence: TGTGCCAGCAGCTTACAGGACAGGAACACTGAAGCTTTCTTT.

V is TRBV5-8 and J is TRBJ2-3; 8 nucleotides align to TRBD2. This CDR3 is built from 15 residues. The V gene end was trimmed by 0 bases and the J gene end by 4 bases; junction bases not matched to a gene: 4. Germline CDR1 and CDR2: SGHTS and YDEGEE. The DNA for the CDR3 is TGTGCCAGCAGCTTGGGGAGCGGGAGCTCAGATACGCAGTATTTT. Translated, it gives CASSLGSGSSDTQYF. Drawing the rest from reference TRBV5-8 and TRBJ2-3, the complete variable domain is EAGVTQSPTHLIKTRGQQATLRCSPISGHTSVYWYQQALGLGLQFLLWYDEGEERNRGNFPPRFSGRQFPNYSSELNVNALELEDSALYLCASSLGSGSSDTQYFGPGTRLTVL.

J is TRBJ1-1 and V is TRBV6-5, with D uncertain. The CDR3 has 13 residues. V lost 5 bases to trimming and J lost 5 bases, with 12 bases between them. The germline V gene encodes CDR1 MNHEY and CDR2 SVGAGI. CDR3: CASSDPGWTEAFF. The CDR3 region has the DNA TGTGCCAGCAGTGACCCGGGGTGGACTGAAGCTTTCTTT.

The chain uses TRBV5-1 and TRBJ2-7, with D possibly TRBD1 on 6 matching bases. Per germline, CDR1 SGHRS and CDR2 YFSETQ. This CDR3 comprises 13 residues. V was cut by 4 bases and J by 0 bases, with 8 bases left in between. Written as DNA, the CDR3 is TGCGCCAGCAGCCCGACAGGCTCCTACGAGCAGTACTTC. Its translation is CASSPTGSYEQYF.

The chain carries TRBV6-5 and TRBJ1-2; D uncertain. This CDR3 is 13 amino acids long. V was trimmed by 6 bases and J by 4 bases, leaving 12 bases between them. Germline V CDR1 and CDR2: MNHEY, SVGAGI. Here the CDR3 DNA reads TGTGCCAGCAGCCCAACAGCGGTCTATGGCTACACCTTC. Translation: CASSPTAVYGYTF.

This clone was counted a few times. The chain is built from TRBV11-1 and TRBJ2-1; D uncertain. CDR3 length: 15 residues. Germline V CDR1 and CDR2: SGHAT, FQDESV (reference sequence). V dropped 4 bases and J dropped 9 bases, with 19 bases sitting between them. The CDR3 is CASSSGTTPLSEQFF. DNA of the CDR3: TGTGCCAGCAGCTCGGGCACTACGCCTCTAAGTGAGCAGTTCTTC.

Here the CDR3 reads CASSPGPYEQYF. CDR3 DNA: TGTGCCAGCAGTCCGGGACCCTACGAGCAGTACTTC. This chain links TRBV6-5 with TRBJ2-5, with D possibly called TRBD1 or TRBD2 (5 bases each). The DNA end is a closer match to TRBJ2-7, so the J assignment may be wrong. The CDR3 is made up of 12 amino acids. From germline, CDR1 is MNHEY and CDR2 SVGAGI.

This clone appeared a few times. V and J are TRBV5-1 and TRBJ2-7, with 8 positions matching TRBD1. The length of the CDR3 is 14 residues. Germline V gives CDR1 SGHRS, CDR2 YFSETQ. The trim removed 5 bases at V and 3 bases at J, leaving 7 bases unmatched. For the CDR3, the DNA is TGCGCCAGCAGTTCCGGGACAGGTCTCTACGAGCAGTACTTC. Its protein product is CASSSGTGLYEQYF.

The chain employs TRBV27 and TRBJ1-2; D is perhaps TRBD1 (6 bases). V was clipped by 2 bases and J by 4 bases, with 11 bases between them. Germline V gives CDR1 MNHEY, CDR2 SMNVEV (reference sequence). This CDR3 spans 14 amino acids. CDR3 bases: TGTGCCAGCAGTTTAAACAGGGAGGGCTATGGCTACACCTTC. Protein: CASSLNREGYGYTF.

This clone is medium-sized within its sample. V and J are TRBV4-3 and TRBJ1-2; no firm D call. Germline V lookup: CDR1 LGHNA, CDR2 YSLEER. The CDR3 spans 15 residues. Trimming cost V 0 bases and J 2 bases, with 10 bases left between them. The CDR3 nucleotides read TGCGCCAGCAGCCAAGATACGGGAAAAAACTATGGCTACACCTTC. This translates into CASSQDTGKNYGYTF.

This clone showed up just a few times. This chain joins TRBV4-2 and TRBJ2-1; D is ambiguous. Trimming stripped 0 bases from V and 9 bases from J, with 12 bases between. The CDR3 extends over 14 amino acids. The germline gives CDR1 LGHNA, CDR2 YNFKEQ. CDR3 amino acids: CASSQELGLGEQFF. The CDR3 DNA reads TGTGCCAGCAGCCAAGAGCTAGGTTTGGGTGAGCAGTTCTTC.

This clone was observed once. This chain links TRBV27 with TRBJ2-7; the D gene is possibly TRBD2 (6 bases). Germline CDR1 is MNHEY and CDR2 is SMNVEV (reference sequence). V was pared by 3 bases and J by 5 bases, with 11 bases between. This CDR3 has 13 residues. CDR3 bases: TGTGCCAGCAGTTTGCGGGGAGGAAACGAGCAGTACTTC. This codes for CASSLRGGNEQYF.

The V gene is TRBV7-2, the J gene TRBJ2-3; 14 positions agree with TRBD2. CDR3 size: 17 residues. V lost 1 base and J lost 3; bases outside the gene matches: 3. Germline CDR1 and CDR2: SGHTA and FQGNSA. The CDR3 region has the DNA TGTGCCAGCAGCTTAGGACTAGCGGGAGGGCCAACAGATACGCAGTATTTT. This codes for CASSLGLAGGPTDTQYF.

The chain recombines TRBV28 with TRBJ1-5; D is unclear. Trimming stripped 5 bases from V and 4 bases from J, with 9 bases between. CDR3 size: 13 residues. Germline V CDR1 and CDR2: MDHEN, SYDVKM. The CDR3 DNA sequence: TGTGCCAGCAGTCCGCCCAATAATCAGCCCCAGCATTTT. This translates into CASSPPNNQPQHF.

The table lists this clone with a few counts. The chain links TRBV28 to TRBJ2-1; 10 bases are a match to TRBD1. V lost 5 bases and J lost 7; bases outside the gene matches: 11. The CDR3 covers 16 residues. Germline loops: CDR1 MDHEN, CDR2 SYDVKM. CDR3 residues: CASSPRTGGRMNEQFF. The CDR3, as DNA: TGTGCCAGCAGTCCCCGGACAGGGGGTAGGATGAATGAGCAGTTCTTC.

This clone was recorded a few times. The chain employs TRBV4-3 and TRBJ1-1; TRBD1 agrees at 7 bases. V shed 4 bases, J shed 1 base, and the junction held 6 bases outside the gene matches. Germline V lookup: CDR1 LGHNA, CDR2 YSLEER. This CDR3 is built from 15 residues. Here the CDR3 DNA reads TGCGCCAGCAGCCTAGGGAGGGGGCCGAACACTGAAGCTTTCTTT. This encodes CASSLGRGPNTEAFF.

This rearrangement joins TRBV27 to TRBJ2-7; 14 positions match TRBD2. J lost 2 bases, V lost 4 bases, and 7 bases had no gene match. The germline CDR1 and CDR2 sequences are MNHEY and SMNVEV (reference sequence). This CDR3 is 17 amino acids long. As DNA, the CDR3 is TGTGCCAGCAGTTCCGGGACTAGCGGGAGAGCACCCTACGAGCAGTACTTC. Its translation: CASSSGTSGRAPYEQYF.

The rearrangement uses TRBV28 and TRBJ2-7; a possible D gene is TRBD1 (6 bases). CDR3 length: 16 amino acids. Germline V gene sequence: CDR1 MDHEN, CDR2 SYDVKM. The V and J ends lost 6 bases and 0 bases respectively, with 18 bases between them. The CDR3 sequence is CASSLGVTGVSYEQYF. The DNA of the CDR3 is TGTGCCAGCAGCCTTGGGGTGACAGGCGTCTCCTACGAGCAGTACTTC.

In this sample, this clone turned up a few times. The gene calls are TRBV7-6 and TRBJ1-2, with D possibly being TRBD1 (5 bases). CDR1 and CDR2 (germline): SGHVS, FNYEAQ. Trimming pared 5 bases from V and 8 bases from J, leaving 15 bases between. This CDR3 is 13 amino acids long. The CDR3 is CASSPGPVIGYTF. The DNA for the CDR3 is TGTGCCAGCAGCCCGGGACCGGTTATAGGCTACACCTTC. The full variable domain, in which reference TRBV7-6 and TRBJ1-2 provide the parts outside the CDR3, is GAGVSQSPRYKVTKRGQDVALRCDPISGHVSLYWYRQALGQGPEFLTYFNYEAQQDKSGLPNDRFSAERPEGSISTLTIQRTEQRDSAMYRCASSPGPVIGYTFGSGTRLTVV.